The entry that follows covers one T cell receptor (beta chain) sequence. Its cognate antigen is unknown. The entry originates in a study of shared clonotypes between healthy human individuals. General study findings and limits: Incompleteness in sorted-subset sequencing, despite large depth, was shown by rarefaction.

The CDR3 is made up of 15 amino acids. V lost 4 bases to trimming and J lost 5 bases, with 17 bases between them. The germline CDR1 and CDR2 sequences are LNHDA and SQIVND (reference sequence). Sequencing used immunoSEQ multiplex PCR; TCRdb keeps in-frame clones, though not all of them. This table has around 2.5 million clones, roughly 93% appearing once. The chain carries TRBV19 and TRBJ2-5; tentative D call: TRBD1 (5 bases). Sequenced input: naive CD4+ T cells from PBMCs. The subset denotes: CD45RA+ positively selected. The sequence was obtained from a man between 18 and 29 years old in good health. Some clones in this sample may be carry-over from other donors' samples. The CDR3, as DNA: TGTGCCAGTAGTAAATCGGGCAGGGAAGGGGAGACCCAGTACTTC. Translation: CASSKSGREGETQYF.